What follows are 11 T cell receptor beta chains derived from one specimen sequenced in a study of response to subunit inactivated influenza vaccine. TCRdb analysed the RT-PCR reads with MiXCR anew, one entry per CDR3 protein. Among about 530,000 distinct CDR3 sequences, 12% were seen once, and the ten largest hold roughly 10%. The sample in question was PBMCs from blood, obtained on the day of vaccination. The receptors were gathered from a man aged 50 to 60 who received an inactivated influenza vaccine.

V and J are TRBV14 and TRBJ2-1, with D perhaps TRBD2 (6 bases). Trimming cost V 1 base and J 9 bases, with 10 bases left between them. The CDR3 spans 13 residues. CDR1 is SGHDN, CDR2 FVKESK, per germline. CDR3 in amino acids: CASSQGTTGEQFF. In DNA form, the CDR3 reads TGTGCCAGCAGCCAAGGGACTACTGGTGAGCAGTTCTTC. The full variable domain, rest sourced from reference TRBV14 and TRBJ2-1, is EAGVTQFPSHSVIEKGQTVTLRCDPISGHDNLYWYRRVMGKEIKFLLHFVKESKQDESGMPNNRFLAERTGGTYSTLKVQPAELEDSGVYFCASSQGTTGEQFFGPGTRLTVL.

This clonotype was detected many times. The gene calls are TRBV12-3 or TRBV12-4 and TRBJ2-5, with TRBD1 as a possible D gene (6 bases). The CDR3 contains 13 residues. V lost 6 bases and J 2 bases, leaving 10 bases between the germline ends. DNA for the CDR3: TGTGCCAGCAGGAGGGGGATTCAAGAGACCCAGTACTTC. Translation gives CASRRGIQETQYF.

V and J are TRBV28 and TRBJ1-4; no reliable D call. This CDR3 is 11 amino acids long. Germline V gene sequence: CDR1 MDHEN, CDR2 SYDVKM. V was pared by 5 bases and J by 5 bases, with 3 bases between. The CDR3 nucleotides read TGTGCCAGCAGTCGAAATGAAAAACTGTTTTTT. Protein product: CASSRNEKLFF.

This clonotype was recorded a few times. The chain recombines TRBV20-1 with TRBJ2-5, with 12 bases lining up with TRBD2. Germline V CDR1 and CDR2: DFQATT, SNEGSKA (reference sequence). There are 15 residues in the CDR3. After removal of 4 bases from V and 4 bases from J, the junction contained 7 bases not matched to a gene. The DNA for the CDR3 is TGCAGTGCTACCTCGACTAGCGGGAGTGTAGAGACCCAGTACTTC. Amino acids: CSATSTSGSVETQYF.

In this sample, this clonotype turned up a few times. The gene calls are TRBV2 and TRBJ2-1; D unclear. Trimming removed 7 bases from V and 4 bases from J, with 14 bases in between. The CDR3 runs to 14 residues. Looked up from germline, CDR1 is SNHLY and CDR2 is FYNNEI. CDR3 nucleotide sequence: TGTGCCAGCATAATAGAGACAAGTTACAATGAGCAGTTCTTC. Its translation: CASIIETSYNEQFF.

This clonotype was recorded a few times. CDR3 DNA: TGCGCCAGCAGCTTGGCCATCCGGAGACAGGCCACCTACGAGCAGTACTTC. This codes for CASSLAIRRQATYEQYF. J is TRBJ2-7 and V is TRBV5-1; D is possibly TRBD1 (6 bases). The germline gives CDR1 SGHRS, CDR2 YFSETQ. This CDR3 is built from 17 residues. With 0 bases removed from V and 2 bases from J, the gap between germline ends came to 18 bases.

This clonotype showed up many times. This chain connects TRBV3-1 to TRBJ1-6; D remains unclear. Per the germline V gene, CDR1 is LGHDT and CDR2 is YNNKEL (reference sequence). This CDR3 has 16 amino acids. V was clipped by 2 bases and J by 11 bases, with 19 bases between them. The CDR3 region has the DNA TGTGCCAGCAGCCAAACCGCGGCCGTCATGAGGGCACCCCTCCACTTT. Translating it yields CASSQTAAVMRAPLHF.

This clonotype was observed many times. J is TRBJ2-2 and V is TRBV7-9, with TRBD1 matching over 9 bases. Germline trimming cut 2 bases from V and 6 bases from J; bases unmatched to any gene: 1. Germline CDR1 SEHNR, CDR2 FQNEAQ (reference sequence). The CDR3 has 14 amino acids. CDR3 DNA: TGTGCCAGCAGCTTACGACAGGGGGCCGGGGAGCTGTTTTTT. Its protein is CASSLRQGAGELFF.

The chain combines TRBV20-1 with TRBJ2-1; 9 bases are a match to TRBD2. Trimming at V came to 1 base and at J to 3 bases, leaving 7 bases not matched to a gene. The germline CDR1 and CDR2 sequences are DFQATT and SNEGSKA (reference sequence). The CDR3 is made up of 16 amino acids. The CDR3: CSARAATSGDYNEQFF. The CDR3 DNA reads as TGCAGTGCTAGAGCCGCGACTAGCGGAGACTACAATGAGCAGTTCTTC.

The V gene is TRBV5-1, the J gene TRBJ2-5, with D perhaps matching TRBD1 (6 bases). The CDR3 contains 14 residues. Germline CDR1 reads SGHRS; CDR2 reads YFSETQ. The V end lost 4 bases, the J end lost 1 base, and 11 bases lay between the germline ends. The CDR3 region is CASSNTGIQETQYF. The CDR3 DNA sequence: TGCGCCAGCAGCAACACAGGGATCCAAGAGACCCAGTACTTC. The full variable domain, with the rest looked up from reference TRBV5-1 and TRBJ2-5, is KAGVTQTPRYLIKTRGQQVTLSCSPISGHRSVSWYQQTPGQGLQFLFEYFSETQRNKGNFPGRFSGRQFSNSRSEMNVSTLELGDSALYLCASSNTGIQETQYFGPGTRLLVL.

The chain couples TRBV6-2 or TRBV6-3 to TRBJ1-5; weak D call: TRBD1 (5 bases). The V end lost 6 bases, the J end lost 4 bases, and 13 bases lay between the germline ends. The CDR3 loop spans 14 amino acids. Germline values: CDR1 MNHEY, CDR2 SVGEGT. The CDR3 spells CASRLWGGNQPQHF. Here the CDR3 DNA reads TGTGCCAGCAGGCTCTGGGGGGGGAATCAGCCCCAGCATTTT.